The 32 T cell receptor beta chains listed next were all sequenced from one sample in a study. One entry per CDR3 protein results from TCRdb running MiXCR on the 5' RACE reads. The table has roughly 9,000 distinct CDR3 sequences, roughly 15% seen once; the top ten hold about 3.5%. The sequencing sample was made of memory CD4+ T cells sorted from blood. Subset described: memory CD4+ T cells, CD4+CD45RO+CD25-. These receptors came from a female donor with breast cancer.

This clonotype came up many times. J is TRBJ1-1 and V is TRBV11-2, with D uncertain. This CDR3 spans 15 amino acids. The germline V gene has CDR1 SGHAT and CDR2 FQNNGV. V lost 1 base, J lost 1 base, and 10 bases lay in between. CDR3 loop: CASSLVRWENTEAFF. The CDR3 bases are TGTGCCAGCAGCTTAGTCCGGTGGGAGAACACTGAAGCTTTCTTT.

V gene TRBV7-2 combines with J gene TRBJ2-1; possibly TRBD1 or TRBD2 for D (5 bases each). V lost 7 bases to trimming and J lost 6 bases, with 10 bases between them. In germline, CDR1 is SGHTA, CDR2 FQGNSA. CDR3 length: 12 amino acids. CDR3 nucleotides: TGTGCCAGCACAAGAGGGGCCAATGAGCAGTTCTTC. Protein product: CASTRGANEQFF.

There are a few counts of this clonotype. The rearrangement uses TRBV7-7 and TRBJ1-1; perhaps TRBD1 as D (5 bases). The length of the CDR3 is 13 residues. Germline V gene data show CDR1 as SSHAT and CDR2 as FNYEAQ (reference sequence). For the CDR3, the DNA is TGTGCTAGCGCCAAGGGGACCAACACTGAAGCTTTCTTT. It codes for CASAKGTNTEAFF.

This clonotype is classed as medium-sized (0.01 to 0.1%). The CDR3 is CASSYYGQPEAFF. The DNA of the CDR3 is TGTGCCAGCAGCTACTACGGACAGCCTGAAGCTTTCTTT. The chain joins TRBV5-5 to TRBJ1-1; maybe TRBD1 (6 bases). CDR1 and CDR2 (germline): SGHKS, YYEKEE (reference sequence). This CDR3 has 13 residues. V lost 3 bases and J lost 6, with 12 bases in between.

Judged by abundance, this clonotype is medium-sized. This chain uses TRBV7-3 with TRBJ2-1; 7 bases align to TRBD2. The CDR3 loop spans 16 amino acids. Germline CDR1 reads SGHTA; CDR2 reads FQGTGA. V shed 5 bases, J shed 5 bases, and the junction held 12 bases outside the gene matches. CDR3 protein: CASSLQAGPGDNEQFF. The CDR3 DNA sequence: TGTGCCAGCAGCCTACAAGCGGGACCTGGGGACAATGAGCAGTTCTTC.

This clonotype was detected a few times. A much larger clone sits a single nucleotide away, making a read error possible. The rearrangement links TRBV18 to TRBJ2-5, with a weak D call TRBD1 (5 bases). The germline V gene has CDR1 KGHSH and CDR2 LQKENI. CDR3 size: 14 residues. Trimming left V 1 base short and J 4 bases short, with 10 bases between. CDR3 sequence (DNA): TGTGCCAGCTCACCACGGCAGGGCCGAGAGACCCAGTACTTC. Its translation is CASSPRQGRETQYF.

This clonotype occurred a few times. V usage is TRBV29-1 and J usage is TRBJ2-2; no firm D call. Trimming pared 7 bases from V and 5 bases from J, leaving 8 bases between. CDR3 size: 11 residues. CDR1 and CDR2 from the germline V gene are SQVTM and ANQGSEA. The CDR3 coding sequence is TGCAGCGCGGGCGGAACCGGGGAGCTGTTTTTT. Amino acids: CSAGGTGELFF.

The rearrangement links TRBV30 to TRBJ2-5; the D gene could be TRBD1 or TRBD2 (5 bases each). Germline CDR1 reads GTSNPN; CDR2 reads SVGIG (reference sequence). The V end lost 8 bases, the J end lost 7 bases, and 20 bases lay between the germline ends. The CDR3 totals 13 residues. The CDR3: CAGSGTRVGTQYF. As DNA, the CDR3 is TGTGCCGGGTCCGGGACCCGGGTAGGGACCCAGTACTTC. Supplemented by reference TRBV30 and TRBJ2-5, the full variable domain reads SQTIHQWPATLVQPVGSPLSLECTVEGTSNPNLYWYRQAAGRGLQLLFYSVGIGQISSEVPQNLSASRPQDRQFILSSKKLLLSDSGFYLCAGSGTRVGTQYFGPGTRLLVL.

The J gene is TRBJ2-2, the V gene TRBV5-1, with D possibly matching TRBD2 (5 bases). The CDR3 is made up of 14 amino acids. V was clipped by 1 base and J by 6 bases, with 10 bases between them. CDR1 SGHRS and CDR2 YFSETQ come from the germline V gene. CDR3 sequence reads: CASSLTRVAGELFF. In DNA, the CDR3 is TGCGCCAGCAGCTTGACGAGGGTTGCCGGGGAGCTGTTTTTT. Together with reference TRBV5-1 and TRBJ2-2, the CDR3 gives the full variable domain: KAGVTQTPRYLIKTRGQQVTLSCSPISGHRSVSWYQQTPGQGLQFLFEYFSETQRNKGNFPGRFSGRQFSNSRSEMNVSTLELGDSALYLCASSLTRVAGELFFGEGSRLTVL.

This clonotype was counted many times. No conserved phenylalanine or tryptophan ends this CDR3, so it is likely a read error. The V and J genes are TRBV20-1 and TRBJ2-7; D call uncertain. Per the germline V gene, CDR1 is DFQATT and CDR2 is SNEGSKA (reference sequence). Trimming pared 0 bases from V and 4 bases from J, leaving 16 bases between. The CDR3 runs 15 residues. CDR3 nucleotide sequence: TGCAGTGCTAGAGATCCGGTGGCTGCCGCTTACGAGCAGTACCTC. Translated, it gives CSARDPVAAAYEQYL.

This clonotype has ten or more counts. CDR3 sequence: CASSLVPGIYEQYF. In nucleotides, the CDR3 is TGCGCCAGCAGCTTGGTGCCAGGGATCTACGAGCAGTACTTC. The genes are TRBV5-1 and TRBJ2-7, with D perhaps matching TRBD1 (5 bases). V was clipped by 0 bases and J by 3 bases, with 10 bases between them. From germline, CDR1 is SGHRS and CDR2 YFSETQ. CDR3 length: 14 amino acids. Complete variable domain (other parts from reference TRBV5-1 and TRBJ2-7): KAGVTQTPRYLIKTRGQQVTLSCSPISGHRSVSWYQQTPGQGLQFLFEYFSETQRNKGNFPGRFSGRQFSNSRSEMNVSTLELGDSALYLCASSLVPGIYEQYFGPGTRLTVT.

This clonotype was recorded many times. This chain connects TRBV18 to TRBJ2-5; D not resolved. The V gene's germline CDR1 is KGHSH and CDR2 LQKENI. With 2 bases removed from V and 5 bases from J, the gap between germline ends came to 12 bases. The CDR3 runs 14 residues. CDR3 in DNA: TGTGCCAGCTCACCAACCCGCAGCCTGGAGACCCAGTACTTC. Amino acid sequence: CASSPTRSLETQYF.

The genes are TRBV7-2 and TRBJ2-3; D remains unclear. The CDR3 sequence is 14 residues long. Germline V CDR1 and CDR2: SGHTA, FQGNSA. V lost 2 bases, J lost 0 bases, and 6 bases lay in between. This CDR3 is CASSLFQSTDTQYF. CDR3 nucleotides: TGTGCCAGCAGCTTATTTCAGAGCACAGATACGCAGTATTTT.

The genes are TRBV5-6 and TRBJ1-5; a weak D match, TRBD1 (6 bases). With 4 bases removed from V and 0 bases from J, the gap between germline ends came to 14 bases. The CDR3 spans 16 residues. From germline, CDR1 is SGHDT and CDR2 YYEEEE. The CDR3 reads CASSVQGGDSNQPQHF. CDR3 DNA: TGTGCCAGCAGCGTACAGGGAGGGGATAGCAATCAGCCCCAGCATTTT. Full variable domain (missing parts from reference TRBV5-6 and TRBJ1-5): DAGVTQSPTHLIKTRGQQVTLRCSPKSGHDTVSWYQQALGQGPQFIFQYYEEEERQRGNFPDRFSGHQFPNYSSELNVNALLLGDSALYLCASSVQGGDSNQPQHFGDGTRLSIL.

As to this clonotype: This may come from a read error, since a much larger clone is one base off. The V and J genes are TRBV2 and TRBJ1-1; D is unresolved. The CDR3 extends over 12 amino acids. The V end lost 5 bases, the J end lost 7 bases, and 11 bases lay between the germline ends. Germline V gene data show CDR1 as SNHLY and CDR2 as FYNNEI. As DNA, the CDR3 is TGTGCCAGCAGTTCTCGCCGACTTGAAGCTTTCTTT. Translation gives CASSSRRLEAFF.

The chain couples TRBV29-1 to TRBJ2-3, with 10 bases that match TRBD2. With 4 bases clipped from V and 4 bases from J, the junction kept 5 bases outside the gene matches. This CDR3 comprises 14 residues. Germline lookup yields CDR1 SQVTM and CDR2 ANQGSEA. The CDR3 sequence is CSVVASGGADTQYF. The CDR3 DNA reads TGCAGCGTTGTGGCTAGCGGGGGCGCAGATACGCAGTATTTT.

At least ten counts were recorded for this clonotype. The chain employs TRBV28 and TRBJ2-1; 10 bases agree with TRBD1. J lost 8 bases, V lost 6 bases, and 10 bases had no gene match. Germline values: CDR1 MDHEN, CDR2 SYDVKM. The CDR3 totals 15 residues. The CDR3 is CASSQGGQGRDEQFF. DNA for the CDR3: TGTGCCAGCAGCCAGGGGGGACAGGGGAGGGATGAGCAGTTCTTC. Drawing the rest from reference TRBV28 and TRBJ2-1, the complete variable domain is DVKVTQSSRYLVKRTGEKVFLECVQDMDHENMFWYRQDPGLGLRLIYFSYDVKMKEKGDIPEGYSVSREKKERFSLILESASTNQTSMYLCASSQGGQGRDEQFFGPGTRLTVL.

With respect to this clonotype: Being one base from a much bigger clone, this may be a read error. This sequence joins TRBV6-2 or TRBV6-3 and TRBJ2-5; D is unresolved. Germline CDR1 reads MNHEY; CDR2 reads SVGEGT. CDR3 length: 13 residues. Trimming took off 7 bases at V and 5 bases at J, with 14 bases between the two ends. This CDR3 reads CASTKKLAETQYF. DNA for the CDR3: TGTGCCAGCACAAAGAAGTTAGCCGAGACCCAGTACTTC.

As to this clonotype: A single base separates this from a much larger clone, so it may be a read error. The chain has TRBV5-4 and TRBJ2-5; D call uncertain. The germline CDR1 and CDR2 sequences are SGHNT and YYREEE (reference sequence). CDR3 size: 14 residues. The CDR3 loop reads CASSHQQTQGTQYF. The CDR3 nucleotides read TGTGCCAGCAGCCATCAGCAAACTCAAGGGACCCAGTACTTC.

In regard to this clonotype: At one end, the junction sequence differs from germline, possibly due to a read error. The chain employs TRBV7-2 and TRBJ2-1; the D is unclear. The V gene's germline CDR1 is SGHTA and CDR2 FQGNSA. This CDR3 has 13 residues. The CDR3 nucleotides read TGTGCCAGCAGCTTAGGGGCCTACAATGAGCAATGCTTC. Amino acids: CASSLGAYNEQCF.

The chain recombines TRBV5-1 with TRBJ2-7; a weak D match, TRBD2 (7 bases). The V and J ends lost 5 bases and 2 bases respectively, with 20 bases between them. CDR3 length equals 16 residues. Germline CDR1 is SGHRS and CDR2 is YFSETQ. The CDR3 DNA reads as TGCGCCAGCAGGGCCCGAGGGCGGGGGCCCGCCTACGAGCAGTACTTC. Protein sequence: CASRARGRGPAYEQYF.

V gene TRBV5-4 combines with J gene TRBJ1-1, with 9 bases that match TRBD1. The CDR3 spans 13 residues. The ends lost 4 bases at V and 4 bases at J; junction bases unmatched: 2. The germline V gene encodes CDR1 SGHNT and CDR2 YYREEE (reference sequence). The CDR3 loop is CASSRGQGTEAFF. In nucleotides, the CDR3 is TGTGCCAGCAGCAGGGGACAGGGCACTGAAGCTTTCTTT. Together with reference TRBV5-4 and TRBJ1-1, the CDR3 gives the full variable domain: ETGVTQSPTHLIKTRGQQVTLRCSSQSGHNTVSWYQQALGQGPQFIFQYYREEENGRGNFPPRFSGLQFPNYSSELNVNALELDDSALYLCASSRGQGTEAFFGQGTRLTVV.

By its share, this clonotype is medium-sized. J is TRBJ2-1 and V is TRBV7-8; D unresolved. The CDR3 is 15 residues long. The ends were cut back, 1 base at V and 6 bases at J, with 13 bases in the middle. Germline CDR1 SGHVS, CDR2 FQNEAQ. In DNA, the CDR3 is TGTGCCAGCAGCTTAGGTAATAGTCCCTTCAATGAGCAGTTCTTC. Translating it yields CASSLGNSPFNEQFF.

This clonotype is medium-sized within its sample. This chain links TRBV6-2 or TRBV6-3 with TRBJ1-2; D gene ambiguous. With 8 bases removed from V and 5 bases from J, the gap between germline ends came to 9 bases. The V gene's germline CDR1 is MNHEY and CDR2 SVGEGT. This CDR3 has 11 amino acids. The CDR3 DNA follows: TGTGCCAGCTCGGTGCGGTATGGCTACACCTTC. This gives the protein CASSVRYGYTF.

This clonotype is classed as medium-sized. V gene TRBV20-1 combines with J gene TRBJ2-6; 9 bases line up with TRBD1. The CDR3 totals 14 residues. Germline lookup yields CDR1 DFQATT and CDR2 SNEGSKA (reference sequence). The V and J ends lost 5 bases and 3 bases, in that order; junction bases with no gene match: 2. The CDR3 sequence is CSAGQGHGANVLTF. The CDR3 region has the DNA TGCAGTGCTGGACAGGGGCATGGGGCCAACGTCCTGACTTTC.

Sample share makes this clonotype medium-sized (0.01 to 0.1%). CDR3 in amino acids: CSASRVASGSYEQFF. DNA of the CDR3: TGCAGTGCTAGTCGTGTGGCTAGCGGGAGTTATGAGCAGTTCTTC. The chain links TRBV20-1 to TRBJ2-1; 10 bases fit TRBD2. The CDR3 loop spans 15 amino acids. The germline V gene encodes CDR1 DFQATT and CDR2 SNEGSKA (reference sequence). The ends lost 3 bases at V and 8 bases at J; junction bases unmatched: 10.

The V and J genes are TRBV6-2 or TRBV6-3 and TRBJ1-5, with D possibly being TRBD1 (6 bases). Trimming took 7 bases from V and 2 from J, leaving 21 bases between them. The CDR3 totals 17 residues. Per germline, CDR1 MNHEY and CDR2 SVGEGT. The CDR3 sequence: CASTPRGHLRGNQPQHF. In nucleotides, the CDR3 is TGTGCCAGCACTCCCCGGGGGCACCTTAGGGGCAATCAGCCCCAGCATTTT.

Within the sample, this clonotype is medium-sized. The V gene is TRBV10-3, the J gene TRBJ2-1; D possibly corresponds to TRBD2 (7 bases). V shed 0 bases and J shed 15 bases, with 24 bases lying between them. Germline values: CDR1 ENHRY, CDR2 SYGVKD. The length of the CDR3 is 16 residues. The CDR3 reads CAISESLSRGGLSVFF. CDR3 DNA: TGTGCCATCAGTGAGTCGTTATCTAGGGGGGGTTTGTCTGTGTTCTTC.

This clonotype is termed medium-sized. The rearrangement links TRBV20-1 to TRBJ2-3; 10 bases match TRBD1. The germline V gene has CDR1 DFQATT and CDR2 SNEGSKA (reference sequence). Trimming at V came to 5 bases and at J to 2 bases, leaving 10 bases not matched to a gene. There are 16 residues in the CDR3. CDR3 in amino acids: CSAPIPGQGITDTQYF. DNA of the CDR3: TGCAGTGCTCCCATTCCGGGACAGGGGATCACAGATACGCAGTATTTT.

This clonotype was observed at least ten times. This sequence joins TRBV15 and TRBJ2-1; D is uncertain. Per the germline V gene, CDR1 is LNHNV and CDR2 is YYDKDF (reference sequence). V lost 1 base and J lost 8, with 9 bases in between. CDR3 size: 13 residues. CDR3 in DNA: TGTGCCACCAGCAGAGTAAGAACCTATGAGCAGTTCTTC. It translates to CATSRVRTYEQFF.

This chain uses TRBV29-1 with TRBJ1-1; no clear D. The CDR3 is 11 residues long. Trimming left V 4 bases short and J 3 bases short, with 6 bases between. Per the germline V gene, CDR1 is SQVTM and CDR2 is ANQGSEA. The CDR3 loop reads CSVGPDTEAFF. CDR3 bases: TGCAGCGTTGGGCCGGACACTGAAGCTTTCTTT.

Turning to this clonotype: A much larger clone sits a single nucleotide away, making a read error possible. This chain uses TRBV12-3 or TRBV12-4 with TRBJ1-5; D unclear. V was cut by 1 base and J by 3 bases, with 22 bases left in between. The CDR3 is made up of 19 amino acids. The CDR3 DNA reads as TGTGCCAGCAGTTTAGGAGGAGGGTTTGGGATAGTGGACAATCAGCCCCAGCATTTT. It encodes CASSLGGGFGIVDNQPQHF.